These 32 T cell receptor beta chains originate from one sample sequenced in a study of T cell repertoires in cytomegalovirus infection. A single record per CDR3 protein comes from TCRdb applying MiXCR to the reads. The sample lists 250,000 to 300,000 distinct CDR3 sequences, 17% occurring once. The sample consisted of CD8+ T cells from PBMCs. These TCRs come from a human donor in good health (CMV status not recorded). Some clones in this sample may be carry-over from other donors' samples.

This clonotype was seen ten or more times. The chain is built from TRBV28 and TRBJ2-6; possible D gene TRBD1, 6 bases. Between the trimmed V and J ends, which lost 6 bases and 2 bases, there was a span of 14 bases. The CDR3 is 16 amino acids. Germline CDR1 is MDHEN and CDR2 is SYDVKM. CDR3 sequence: CASSQNREAGANVLTF. The CDR3 DNA reads TGTGCCAGCAGCCAGAACAGGGAAGCTGGGGCCAACGTCCTGACTTTC.

The chain is built from TRBV9 and TRBJ1-2; no firm D call. Germline CDR1 reads SGDLS; CDR2 reads YYNGEE. V lost 4 bases, J lost 1 base, and 8 bases lay in between. This CDR3 spans 13 amino acids. The chain's CDR3 is CASSLDYNYGYTF. As DNA, the CDR3 is TGTGCCAGCAGCCTTGATTATAACTATGGCTACACCTTC.

The genes are TRBV6-5 and TRBJ2-7; the D gene is possibly TRBD2 (5 bases). The CDR3 spans 16 residues. The V gene's germline CDR1 is MNHEY and CDR2 SVGAGI. Trimming shortened V by 6 bases and J by 2 bases, and 20 bases separated the two germline ends. The CDR3 loop reads CASSLGVGERTYEQYF. Here the CDR3 DNA reads TGTGCCAGCAGCCTCGGGGTCGGGGAGCGGACCTACGAGCAGTACTTC.

Ten or more counts support this clonotype. This chain joins TRBV19 and TRBJ2-1; the D is unclear. The V gene lost 1 base and the J gene lost 3 bases, with 10 bases spanning the gap. CDR3 length: 15 residues. Germline loops: CDR1 LNHDA, CDR2 SQIVND (reference sequence). CDR3 residues: CASSIGGIGYNEQFF. The CDR3 DNA reads as TGTGCCAGTAGTATAGGAGGAATAGGCTACAATGAGCAGTTCTTC.

V gene TRBV29-1 combines with J gene TRBJ1-1; D not certain. Per the germline V gene, CDR1 is SQVTM and CDR2 is ANQGSEA. The germline V and J ends were trimmed by 6 bases and 0 bases, with 14 bases remaining between them. CDR3 length equals 14 residues. The CDR3 region has the DNA TGCAGCGTCGAAAGGCGGGTGATGAACACTGAAGCTTTCTTT. This translates into CSVERRVMNTEAFF.

This clonotype was observed a handful of times. The V and J genes are TRBV20-1 and TRBJ2-7; the D gene is possibly TRBD2 (6 bases). This CDR3 spans 13 amino acids. Trimming pared 3 bases from V and 3 bases from J, leaving 12 bases between. Germline V gene sequence: CDR1 DFQATT, CDR2 SNEGSKA (reference sequence). Here the CDR3 DNA reads TGCAGTGCTAGCCGACTAGAACTCTACGAGCAGTACTTC. Its translation: CSASRLELYEQYF.

This clonotype turned up a few times. The rearrangement joins TRBV7-9 to TRBJ1-1, with D maybe TRBD1 (6 bases). The V end was cut by 5 bases, the J end by 1 base, with 8 bases between. CDR1 and CDR2 from the germline V gene are SEHNR and FQNEAQ (reference sequence). The length of the CDR3 is 13 residues. DNA for the CDR3: TGTGCCAGCAGCCAGGGGACGAACACTGAAGCTTTCTTT. It codes for CASSQGTNTEAFF.

This chain uses TRBV5-1 with TRBJ2-1, with 10 bases matching TRBD2. The CDR3 length is 15 residues. The trim removed 3 bases at V and 8 bases at J, leaving 8 bases unmatched. From germline, CDR1 is SGHRS and CDR2 YFSETQ. This CDR3 is CASSSAGGPPDEQFF. CDR3 DNA: TGCGCCAGCAGCTCAGCGGGGGGGCCTCCGGATGAGCAGTTCTTC.

J is TRBJ2-3 and V is TRBV6-5; the D is unclear. The ends were cut back, 0 bases at V and 4 bases at J, with 8 bases in the middle. Germline loops: CDR1 MNHEY, CDR2 SVGAGI. This CDR3 has 14 residues. CDR3 amino acids: CASSYSPSSDTQYF. The CDR3 nucleotides are TGTGCCAGCAGTTACTCCCCGAGCTCAGATACGCAGTATTTT.

This clonotype came up a few times. The genes are TRBV2 and TRBJ2-5; 11 bases align to TRBD2. V shed 7 bases and J 2 bases; nucleotides not matched to a gene: 9. In germline, CDR1 is SNHLY, CDR2 FYNNEI. The CDR3 loop spans 16 amino acids. The CDR3 DNA is TGTGCCAGCAACCAACTAGCGGGGGACTCTCAAGAGACCCAGTACTTC. Its translation is CASNQLAGDSQETQYF. Variable domain in full (rest from reference TRBV2 and TRBJ2-5): EPEVTQTPSHQVTQMGQEVILRCVPISNHLYFYWYRQILGQKVEFLVSFYNNEISEKSEIFDDQFSVERPDGSNFTLKIRSTKLEDSAMYFCASNQLAGDSQETQYFGPGTRLLVL.

This sequence joins TRBV27 and TRBJ2-7, with D perhaps matching TRBD2 (6 bases). CDR3 length: 16 residues. Germline-derived CDR1 and CDR2 are MNHEY and SMNVEV (reference sequence). V lost 7 bases and J 2 bases, leaving 21 bases between the germline ends. The CDR3 coding sequence is TGTGCCAGCACCCCCGGGGGTCTGCGAAGAACCTACGAGCAGTACTTC. Protein sequence: CASTPGGLRRTYEQYF.

This clonotype was seen ten or more times. V gene TRBV20-1 combines with J gene TRBJ1-2; 9 positions match TRBD1. The CDR3 loop spans 18 amino acids. Germline V gene sequence: CDR1 DFQATT, CDR2 SNEGSKA (reference sequence). Trimming at V came to 5 bases and at J to 2 bases, leaving 18 bases not matched to a gene. CDR3: CSAPLLGTGRTGNYGYTF. CDR3 nucleotides: TGCAGTGCTCCCTTGCTCGGGACAGGGCGCACTGGGAACTATGGCTACACCTTC.

This clonotype showed up just a few times. This chain uses TRBV12-5 with TRBJ2-4; TRBD1 aligns across 7 bases. The CDR3 consists of 19 residues. With V trimmed by 0 bases and J by 0 bases, 11 bases remained unmatched. Per the germline V gene, CDR1 is LGHNT and CDR2 is FRNRAP. CDR3 loop: CASGLVALGGTLAKNIQYF. DNA for the CDR3: TGTGCTAGTGGTTTGGTAGCGTTAGGGGGCACCCTAGCCAAAAACATTCAGTACTTC.

J is TRBJ2-2 and V is TRBV15; possibly TRBD1 for D (5 bases). Trimming took off 1 base at V and 0 bases at J, with 9 bases between the two ends. Germline-derived CDR1 and CDR2 are LNHNV and YYDKDF (reference sequence). This CDR3 contains 16 residues. For the CDR3, the DNA is TGTGCCACCAGCAGAGCAACAGGTTCGAACACCGGGGAGCTGTTTTTT. Translating gives CATSRATGSNTGELFF.

This clonotype was seen many times. The chain employs TRBV12-3 or TRBV12-4 and TRBJ2-6; 8 bases map to TRBD2. Unmatched junction bases numbered 11, after V lost 10 bases and J lost 0 bases. The CDR3 extends over 17 amino acids. The CDR3 loop is CATRAGVMSSGANVLTF. CDR3 sequence (DNA): TGTGCCACCCGAGCGGGGGTAATGAGCTCTGGGGCCAACGTCCTGACTTTC.

This clonotype was counted ten times or more. The chain combines TRBV12-3 or TRBV12-4 with TRBJ1-1; no definite D call. This CDR3 region has 12 residues. Trimming pared 3 bases from V and 8 bases from J, leaving 10 bases between. The CDR3 DNA reads TGTGCCAGCAGTTTTAACCGGGAAGAAGCTTTCTTT. It specifies CASSFNREEAFF.

This clonotype was seen a handful of times. The rearrangement joins TRBV6-8 to TRBJ2-6; D is unclear. This CDR3 region has 12 residues. Trimming stripped 6 bases from V and 4 bases from J, with 4 bases between. Germline CDR1 and CDR2: MNHGY and SAAAGT. In DNA form, the CDR3 reads TGTGCCAGCAGGGCCGGGGCCAACGTCCTGACTTTC. This sequence encodes CASRAGANVLTF.

This clonotype was counted between two and nine times. The rearrangement uses TRBV4-1 and TRBJ2-5; possibly TRBD1 for D (6 bases). This CDR3 spans 15 amino acids. Per germline, CDR1 MGHRA and CDR2 YSYEKL. Trimming cost V 1 base and J 6 bases, with 15 bases left between them. The CDR3 sequence is CASSQVSGAEKTQYF. CDR3 bases: TGCGCCAGCAGCCAAGTTTCAGGGGCGGAAAAGACCCAGTACTTC.

This clonotype was seen many times. This chain connects TRBV4-1 to TRBJ1-1, with TRBD1 matching 7 bases. The V gene end was trimmed by 4 bases and the J gene end by 1 base; junction bases not matched to a gene: 6. This CDR3 is built from 15 residues. The germline V gene encodes CDR1 MGHRA and CDR2 YSYEKL. The CDR3 protein is CASSPSQGGNTEAFF. The CDR3 DNA is TGCGCCAGCAGCCCATCCCAGGGGGGGAACACTGAAGCTTTCTTT.

The rearrangement links TRBV7-3 to TRBJ1-1; 10 bases line up with TRBD1. With V trimmed by 5 bases and J by 4 bases, 7 bases remained unmatched. Germline CDR1 and CDR2: SGHTA and FQGTGA. The CDR3 is 15 residues long. CDR3 bases: TGTGCCAGCAGCGCACCGGGACAGGGGTCCACTGAAGCTTTCTTT. Encoded protein: CASSAPGQGSTEAFF.

This rearrangement joins TRBV19 to TRBJ2-1, with 8 bases fitting TRBD1. Germline V gene data show CDR1 as LNHDA and CDR2 as SQIVND (reference sequence). CDR3 size: 14 residues. Trimming at V came to 7 bases and at J to 1 base, leaving 3 bases not matched to a gene. Here the CDR3 DNA reads TGTGCCAGTAATAGACAGGGGTCCTACAATGAGCAGTTCTTC. Translation gives CASNRQGSYNEQFF.

This clonotype came up many times. The rearrangement joins TRBV6-2 or TRBV6-3 to TRBJ1-2; D unresolved. This CDR3 has 12 residues. Germline V CDR1 and CDR2: MNHEY, SVGEGT. The ends were cut back, 5 bases at V and 4 bases at J, with 8 bases in the middle. CDR3 loop: CASSDWTYGYTF. CDR3 DNA sequence: TGTGCCAGCAGTGATTGGACCTATGGCTACACCTTC.

The rearrangement joins TRBV27 to TRBJ2-7; D gene unclear. This CDR3 comprises 15 residues. The V gene lost 0 bases and the J gene lost 3 bases, with 12 bases spanning the gap. Germline CDR1 MNHEY, CDR2 SMNVEV (reference sequence). The CDR3, as DNA: TGTGCCAGCAGTTTATCTTCGGGCAGATACTACGAGCAGTACTTC. Its translation: CASSLSSGRYYEQYF.

This clonotype has ten or more counts. The gene calls are TRBV7-8 and TRBJ1-6; D gene uncertain. CDR1 is SGHVS and CDR2 is FQNEAQ in the germline V gene. The CDR3 runs to 18 residues. V dropped 5 bases and J dropped 7 bases, with 24 bases sitting between them. The DNA for the CDR3 is TGTGCCAGCAGCCTCTCCTGGTCCGTGACCCCGGCGAATTCACCCCTCCACTTT. This translates into CASSLSWSVTPANSPLHF.

This clonotype showed up many times. The V and J genes are TRBV27 and TRBJ1-1; possible D gene TRBD1, 5 bases. V lost 4 bases to trimming and J lost 5 bases, with 14 bases between them. CDR3 length: 14 residues. Germline CDR1 reads MNHEY; CDR2 reads SMNVEV (reference sequence). The CDR3 loop is CASSSMGGYTEAFF. Here the CDR3 DNA reads TGTGCCAGCAGTTCTATGGGGGGGTATACTGAAGCTTTCTTT.

The table lists this clonotype with many counts. The chain combines TRBV12-3 or TRBV12-4 with TRBJ2-7; no firm D call. Trimming took off 3 bases at V and 2 bases at J, with 14 bases between the two ends. The CDR3 covers 15 residues. The DNA of the CDR3 is TGTGCCAGCAGTTTCTCGTCCGACGCACCCTACGAGCAGTACTTC. Residues: CASSFSSDAPYEQYF.

The rearrangement links TRBV5-6 to TRBJ2-3; TRBD2 matches at 10 bases. This CDR3 is built from 16 residues. Germline V lookup: CDR1 SGHDT, CDR2 YYEEEE. V was pared by 4 bases and J by 2 bases, with 7 bases of the junction left unmatched. The CDR3 nucleotides are TGTGCCAGCAGCGACACTAGCGGGGCCTACACAGATACGCAGTATTTT. Its translation: CASSDTSGAYTDTQYF.

In this sample, this clonotype turned up a few times. This chain links TRBV6-5 with TRBJ1-2; TRBD1 aligns across 8 bases. The CDR3 is 15 amino acids. The ends lost 6 bases at V and 6 bases at J; junction bases unmatched: 12. Germline V lookup: CDR1 MNHEY, CDR2 SVGAGI. The CDR3 nucleotides are TGTGCCAGCAGCTACAGCCGGACAGGGCGAGATGGCTACACCTTC. Protein sequence: CASSYSRTGRDGYTF.

The chain employs TRBV28 and TRBJ1-4; a weak D match, TRBD1 (5 bases). V lost 2 bases and J lost 5, with 18 bases in between. CDR1 and CDR2 (germline): MDHEN, SYDVKM. This CDR3 is 17 amino acids long. In DNA, the CDR3 is TGTGCCAGCAGTTTACCGCCGCTTTCAGGGACCAATGAAAAACTGTTTTTT. It is translated as CASSLPPLSGTNEKLFF.

This clonotype occurred many times. The rearrangement links TRBV28 to TRBJ2-7; possible D gene TRBD1, 5 bases. CDR1 MDHEN and CDR2 SYDVKM come from the germline V gene. There are 14 residues in the CDR3. The V end lost 4 bases, the J end lost 2 bases, and 12 bases lay between the germline ends. This CDR3 is CASSSVDIPYEQYF. The DNA of the CDR3 is TGTGCCAGCAGTTCCGTGGACATCCCCTACGAGCAGTACTTC. Drawing the rest from reference TRBV28 and TRBJ2-7, the complete variable domain is DVKVTQSSRYLVKRTGEKVFLECVQDMDHENMFWYRQDPGLGLRLIYFSYDVKMKEKGDIPEGYSVSREKKERFSLILESASTNQTSMYLCASSSVDIPYEQYFGPGTRLTVT.

This clonotype turned up a few times. V is TRBV19 and J is TRBJ2-7; possible D gene TRBD1, 5 bases. Trimming removed 6 bases from V and 4 bases from J, with 10 bases in between. CDR1 is LNHDA, CDR2 SQIVND, per germline (reference sequence). There are 12 residues in the CDR3. The CDR3 bases are TGTGCCAGTAGCTCGACAGATTACGAGCAGTACTTC. It codes for CASSSTDYEQYF.

In the case of this clonotype: A read error is possible here, since a much larger clone lies one base away. The chain uses TRBV7-9 and TRBJ2-7, with D possibly being TRBD1 or TRBD2 (5 bases each). The CDR3 contains 13 residues. CDR1 is SEHNR and CDR2 is FQNEAQ in the germline V gene (reference sequence). Trimming stripped 1 base from V and 5 bases from J, with 9 bases between. The CDR3 is CASSLVGDHEQYF. The CDR3 DNA reads as TGTGCCAGCAGCTTAGTAGGGGACCACGAGCAGTACTTC. Looking up the rest from reference TRBV7-9 and TRBJ2-7 gives the full variable domain: DTGVSQNPRHKITKRGQNVTFRCDPISEHNRLYWYRQTLGQGPEFLTYFQNEAQLEKSRLLSDRFSAERPKGSFSTLEIQRTEQGDSAMYLCASSLVGDHEQYFGPGTRLTVT.